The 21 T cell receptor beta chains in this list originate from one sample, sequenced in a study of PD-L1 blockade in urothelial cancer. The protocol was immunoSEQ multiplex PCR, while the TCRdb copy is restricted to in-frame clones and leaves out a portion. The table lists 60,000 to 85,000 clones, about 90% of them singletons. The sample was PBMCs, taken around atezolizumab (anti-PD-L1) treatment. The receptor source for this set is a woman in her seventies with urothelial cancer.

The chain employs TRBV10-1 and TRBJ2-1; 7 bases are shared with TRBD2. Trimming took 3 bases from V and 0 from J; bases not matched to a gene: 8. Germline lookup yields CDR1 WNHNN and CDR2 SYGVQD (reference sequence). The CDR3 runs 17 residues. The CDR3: CASSEAYGRGSYNEQFF. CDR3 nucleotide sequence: TGCGCCAGCAGTGAAGCCTATGGGAGGGGCTCCTACAATGAGCAGTTCTTC.

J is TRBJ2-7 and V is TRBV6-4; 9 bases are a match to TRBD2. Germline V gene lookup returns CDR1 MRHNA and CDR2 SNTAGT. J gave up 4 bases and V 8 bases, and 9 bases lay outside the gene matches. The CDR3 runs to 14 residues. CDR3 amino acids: CASGWTSVVYEQYF. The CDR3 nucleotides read TGTGCCAGCGGCTGGACTAGCGTAGTTTACGAGCAGTACTTC.

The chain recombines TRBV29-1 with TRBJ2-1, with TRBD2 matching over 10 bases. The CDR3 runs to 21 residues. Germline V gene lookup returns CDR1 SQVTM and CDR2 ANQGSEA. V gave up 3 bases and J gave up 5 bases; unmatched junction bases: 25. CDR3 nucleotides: TGCAGCGTTGAGACGCTGAGGCGGGCTAGCGGGAGTAGGGGTAGAGACAATGAGCAGTTCTTC. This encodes CSVETLRRASGSRGRDNEQFF.

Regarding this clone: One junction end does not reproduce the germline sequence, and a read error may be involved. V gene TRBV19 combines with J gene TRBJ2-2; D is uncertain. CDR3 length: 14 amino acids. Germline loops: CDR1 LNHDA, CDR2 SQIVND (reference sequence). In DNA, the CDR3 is TGTGCCAGTACTATAAGATACAGCACCGGGGAGCTGTTTTTT. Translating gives CASTIRYSTGELFF. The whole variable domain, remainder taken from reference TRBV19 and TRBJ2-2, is DGGITQSPKYLFRKEGQNVTLSCEQNLNHDAMYWYRQDPGQGLRLIYYSQIVNDFQKGDIAEGYSVSREKKESFPLTVTSAQKNPTAFYLCASTIRYSTGELFFGEGSRLTVL.

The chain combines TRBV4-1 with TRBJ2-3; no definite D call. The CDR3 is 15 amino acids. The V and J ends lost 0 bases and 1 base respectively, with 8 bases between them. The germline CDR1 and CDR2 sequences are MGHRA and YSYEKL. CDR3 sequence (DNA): TGCGCCAGCAGCCAAGAAGGAGCCCGCACAGATACGCAGTATTTT. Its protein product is CASSQEGARTDTQYF.

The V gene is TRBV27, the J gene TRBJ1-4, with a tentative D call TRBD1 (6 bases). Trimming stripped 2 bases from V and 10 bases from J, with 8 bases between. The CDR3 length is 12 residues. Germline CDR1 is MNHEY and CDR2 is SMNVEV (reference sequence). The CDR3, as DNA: TGTGCCAGCAGTTTAAGGGGGGGAAAACTGTTTTTT. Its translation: CASSLRGGKLFF.

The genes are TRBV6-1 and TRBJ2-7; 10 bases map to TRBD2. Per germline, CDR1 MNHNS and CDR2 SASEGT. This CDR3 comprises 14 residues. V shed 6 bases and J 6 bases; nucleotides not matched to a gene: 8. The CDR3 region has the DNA TGTGCCAGCAGGAATAGCGGGGGGACTTTCGAGCAGTACTTC. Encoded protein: CASRNSGGTFEQYF.

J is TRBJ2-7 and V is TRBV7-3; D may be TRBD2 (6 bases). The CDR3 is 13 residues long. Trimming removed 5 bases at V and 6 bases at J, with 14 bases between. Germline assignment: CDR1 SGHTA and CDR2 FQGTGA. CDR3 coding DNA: TGTGCCAGCAGCGCGGGACCCCAGGGCGAGCAGTACTTC. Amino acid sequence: CASSAGPQGEQYF. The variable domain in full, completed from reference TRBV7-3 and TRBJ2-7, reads GAGVSQTPSNKVTEKGKYVELRCDPISGHTALYWYRQSLGQGPEFLIYFQGTGAADDSGLPNDRFFAVRPEGSVSTLKIQRTERGDSAVYLCASSAGPQGEQYFGPGTRLTVT.

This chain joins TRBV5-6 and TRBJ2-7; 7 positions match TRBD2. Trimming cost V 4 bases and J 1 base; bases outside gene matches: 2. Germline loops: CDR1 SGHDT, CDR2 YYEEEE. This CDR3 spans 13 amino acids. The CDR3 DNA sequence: TGTGCCAGCAGCGGGACTACTTCCTACGAGCAGTACTTC. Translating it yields CASSGTTSYEQYF.

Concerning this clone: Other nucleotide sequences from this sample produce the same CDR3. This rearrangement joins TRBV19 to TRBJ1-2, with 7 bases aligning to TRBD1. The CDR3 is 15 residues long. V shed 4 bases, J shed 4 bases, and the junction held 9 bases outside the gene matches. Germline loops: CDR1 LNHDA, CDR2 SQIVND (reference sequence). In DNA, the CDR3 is TGTGCCAGTAGTAGCCCCCGGGACAGTTTCTATGGCTACACCTTC. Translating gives CASSSPRDSFYGYTF. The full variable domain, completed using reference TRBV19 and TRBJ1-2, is DGGITQSPKYLFRKEGQNVTLSCEQNLNHDAMYWYRQDPGQGLRLIYYSQIVNDFQKGDIAEGYSVSREKKESFPLTVTSAQKNPTAFYLCASSSPRDSFYGYTFGSGTRLTVV.

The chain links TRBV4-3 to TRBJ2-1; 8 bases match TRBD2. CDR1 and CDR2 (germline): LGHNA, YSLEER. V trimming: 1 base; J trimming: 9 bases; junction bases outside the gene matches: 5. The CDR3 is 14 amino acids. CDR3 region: CASSQGLAGTEQFF. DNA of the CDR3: TGCGCCAGCAGCCAAGGGTTAGCGGGGACTGAGCAGTTCTTC.

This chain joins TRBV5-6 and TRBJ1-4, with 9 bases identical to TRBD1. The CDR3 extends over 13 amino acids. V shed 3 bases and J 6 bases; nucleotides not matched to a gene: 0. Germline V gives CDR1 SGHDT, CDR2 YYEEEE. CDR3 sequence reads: CASSWDRDEKLFF. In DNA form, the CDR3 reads TGTGCCAGCAGCTGGGACAGGGATGAAAAACTGTTTTTT.

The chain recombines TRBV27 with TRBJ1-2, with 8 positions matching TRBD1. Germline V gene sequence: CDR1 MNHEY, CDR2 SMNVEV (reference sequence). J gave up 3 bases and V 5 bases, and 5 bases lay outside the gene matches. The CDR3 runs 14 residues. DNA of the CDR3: TGTGCCAGCAGTCCCCAGGGGGCCCACTATGGCTACACCTTC. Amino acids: CASSPQGAHYGYTF.

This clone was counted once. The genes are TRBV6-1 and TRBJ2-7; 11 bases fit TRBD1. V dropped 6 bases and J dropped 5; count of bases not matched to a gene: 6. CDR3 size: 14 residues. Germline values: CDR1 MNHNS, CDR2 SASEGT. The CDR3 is CASRWTGGKDEQYF. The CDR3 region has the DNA TGTGCCAGCAGATGGACAGGGGGCAAGGACGAGCAGTACTTC.

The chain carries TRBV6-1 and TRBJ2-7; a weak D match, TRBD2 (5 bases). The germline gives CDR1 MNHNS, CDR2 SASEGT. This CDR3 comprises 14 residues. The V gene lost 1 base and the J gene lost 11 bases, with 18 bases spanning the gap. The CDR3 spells CASSEERQASPEYF. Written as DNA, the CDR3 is TGTGCCAGCAGTGAAGAGCGGCAGGCAAGCCCGGAGTACTTC.

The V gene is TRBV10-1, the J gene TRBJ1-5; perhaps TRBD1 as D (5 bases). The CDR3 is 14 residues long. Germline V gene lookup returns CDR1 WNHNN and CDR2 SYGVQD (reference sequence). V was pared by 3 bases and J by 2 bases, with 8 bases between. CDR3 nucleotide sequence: TGCGCCAGCAGTGACAGGGTTGGCAATCAGCCCCAGCATTTT. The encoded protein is CASSDRVGNQPQHF.

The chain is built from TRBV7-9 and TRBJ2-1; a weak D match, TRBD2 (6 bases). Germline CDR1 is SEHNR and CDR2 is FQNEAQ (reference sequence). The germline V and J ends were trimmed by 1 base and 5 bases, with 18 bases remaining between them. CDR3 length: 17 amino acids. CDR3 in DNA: TGTGCCAGCAGCTTAGGACATTGGGCGGGGCCGAACAATGAGCAGTTCTTC. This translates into CASSLGHWAGPNNEQFF. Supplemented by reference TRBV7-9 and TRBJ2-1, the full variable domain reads DTGVSQNPRHKITKRGQNVTFRCDPISEHNRLYWYRQTLGQGPEFLTYFQNEAQLEKSRLLSDRFSAERPKGSFSTLEIQRTEQGDSAMYLCASSLGHWAGPNNEQFFGPGTRLTVL.

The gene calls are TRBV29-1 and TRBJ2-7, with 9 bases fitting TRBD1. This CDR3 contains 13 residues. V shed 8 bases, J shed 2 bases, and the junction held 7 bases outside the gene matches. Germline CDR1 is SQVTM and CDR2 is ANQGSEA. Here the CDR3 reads CSISTGGTYEQYF. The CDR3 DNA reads TGCAGCATATCGACAGGGGGAACCTACGAGCAGTACTTC.

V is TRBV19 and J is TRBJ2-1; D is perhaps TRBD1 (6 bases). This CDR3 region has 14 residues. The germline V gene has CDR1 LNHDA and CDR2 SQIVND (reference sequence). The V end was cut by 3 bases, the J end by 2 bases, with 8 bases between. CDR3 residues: CASSMWTAYNEQFF. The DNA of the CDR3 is TGTGCCAGTAGTATGTGGACAGCCTACAATGAGCAGTTCTTC.

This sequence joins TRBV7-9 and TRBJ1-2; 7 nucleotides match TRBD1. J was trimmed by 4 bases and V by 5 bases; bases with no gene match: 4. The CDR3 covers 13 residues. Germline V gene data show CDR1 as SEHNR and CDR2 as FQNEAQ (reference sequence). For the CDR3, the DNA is TGTGCCAGCAGCCCCGGACAGGTCTATGGCTACACCTTC. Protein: CASSPGQVYGYTF.

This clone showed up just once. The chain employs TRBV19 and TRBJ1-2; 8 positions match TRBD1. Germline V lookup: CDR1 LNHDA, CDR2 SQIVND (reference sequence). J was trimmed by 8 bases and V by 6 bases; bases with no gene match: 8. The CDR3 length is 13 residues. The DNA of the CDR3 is TGTGCCAGTAGCGACAGGACAGGGAACGGCTACACCTTC. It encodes CASSDRTGNGYTF. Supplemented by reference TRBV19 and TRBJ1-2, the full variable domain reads DGGITQSPKYLFRKEGQNVTLSCEQNLNHDAMYWYRQDPGQGLRLIYYSQIVNDFQKGDIAEGYSVSREKKESFPLTVTSAQKNPTAFYLCASSDRTGNGYTFGSGTRLTVV.